The source of this TCR beta chain is a study of post-analysis software for immune sequencing data. Study-wide points: Included in a set of five TRBV segments more frequent in patients than controls were TRBV5-6, TRBV5-1 and TRBV20-1.

The CDR3 extends over 16 amino acids. The V gene's germline CDR1 is ENHRY and CDR2 SYGVKD. The authors incorporated unique molecular identifiers into the TCR beta cDNA libraries. A population of 1 to 10 million T cells gave rise to about half a million cDNA molecules. TCRdb passed the PCR reads through MiXCR, listing each CDR3 protein once. The data show about 540,000 distinct CDR3 sequences, roughly 34% seen once. With respect to this clonotype: Its matching antigen is unknown.

The sample taken for sequencing was blood. This chain uses TRBV10-3 with TRBJ2-7; TRBD1 is a possible D gene (7 bases). TRBJ2-5 explains the end of the DNA better; the J call may be wrong. The receptor comes from a girl between 2 and 17 years old with multiple sclerosis. CDR3 nucleotide sequence: TGTGCCATCAGTGAGCCGGACAGGAGACTAGGAGAGACCCAGTACTTC. Translated: CAISEPDRRLGETQYF.